This T cell receptor beta chain was sequenced during a study of blood T cell repertoires in COVID-19. Study context: PBMCs, B-cell-depleted T cells, or T cells were the source of the cDNA or gDNA that made up the material.

The CDR3 is 16 residues long. The V gene end was trimmed by 4 bases and the J gene end by 6 bases; junction bases not matched to a gene: 12. CDR1 is SGDLS, CDR2 YYNGEE, per germline. Per the original methods: Cell counts per sample came from amplifying reference gene primers. This table comes from immunoSEQ multiplex PCR, and its TCRdb copy is limited to in-frame clones, with some not included. The V and J calls and the clone size are those of that table, but D and trimming were determined from the DNA. The table records about 77,000 clones, about 80% of them present only once. This clone was seen a handful of times.

Specimen: peripheral blood. This TCR was sampled from a woman aged 65 to 85 with acute or convalescent COVID-19. This chain uses TRBV9 with TRBJ1-2; TRBD1 matches 10 bases. The CDR3 DNA follows: TGTGCCAGCAGCCGGACCGGGACAGGGGCAATCGATGGCTACACCTTC. Protein: CASSRTGTGAIDGYTF.